This entry is about one TCR beta chain. Its antigen is not known. This entry belongs to a study of blood T cells in healthy people across ages. Losses at the gene ends were 4 bases for V and 7 bases for J; bases not matched to a gene: 2. The CDR3 length is 14 residues. Germline CDR1 SGHTA, CDR2 FQGTGA. Findings and limits, study-wide: Naive T cell percentage strongly correlated with TCR beta diversity.

The use of a sample-barcoded 5' primer and a J-beta primer mix characterized a second PCR of roughly 7 to 11 cycles. Each cDNA molecule, via a template-switch adaptor with 12 random nucleotides, was tagged. TCRdb fed the 5' RACE reads into MiXCR, producing one record per CDR3 protein. The sample includes 750,000 to 950,000 distinct CDR3 sequences, around 24% seen only once; the top ten take 3%. This same sample was also part of a study on T cells of mothers and their children. That source reports: A slight, non-significant increase in overlap was found for related mother-child pairs relative to unrelated pairs. Detection yielded no persistent microchimeric T cell clones.

The sequence was collected from a boy aged 5 to 17 in good health. The specimen was blood. The chain employs TRBV7-3 and TRBJ1-6, with 9 bases identical to TRBD1. CDR3 DNA sequence: TGTGCCAGCAGCTCTACAGGGGGCAATTCACCCCTCCACTTT. This codes for CASSSTGGNSPLHF.